This T cell receptor beta chain was identified during a study of blood T cells in healthy people across ages. Germline values: CDR1 SGHKS, CDR2 YYEKEE (reference sequence). The CDR3 spans 16 residues. The ends were cut back, 2 bases at V and 2 bases at J, with 11 bases in the middle. Of note for this clonotype: Antigen: not known.

Study conclusions and caveats: The long-lived group displayed more naive CD4+ cells, plus higher diversity, than the aged donors did.

Together with a sample-barcoded 5' primer, a J-beta primer mix was included in a second PCR lasting about 7 to 12 cycles. Every sample produced at least 2.5 million CDR3-containing paired-end reads. TCRdb called the 5' RACE reads again in MiXCR, with one record for every CDR3 protein. The sample carries about 1.8 million distinct CDR3 sequences, less than 50% recorded once. The receptor was derived from a woman aged 35 to 49 in good health. The V call is TRBV5-5, the J call TRBJ2-6, with unresolved D. Sample: blood. The CDR3, as DNA: TGTGCCAGCAGCTTAATTTTTGGTGCTGGGGCCAACGTCCTGACTTTC. Encoded protein: CASSLIFGAGANVLTF.